These 6 T cell receptor beta chains were sequenced from one sample in a study of memory B cells and T cells in multiple sclerosis. No antigen has been identified for these receptors. Separate sequencing covered autoproliferating (CFSE-dim) and non-proliferating (CFSE-high) T cells from stimulus-free culture. Replicate wells were pooled after 7 days of stimulus-free culture of about 47 million CFSE-labeled PBMCs. Assay used: immunoSEQ multiplex PCR; TCRdb lists only in-frame clones, some missing. Altogether 9,500 to 15,000 clones are present, 84% being singletons, with the ten largest covering less than 3.5%. Specimen: PBMCs from blood kept in culture. These receptors originate from a human donor with multiple sclerosis.

This rearrangement joins TRBV29-1 to TRBJ2-7; perhaps TRBD1 as D (5 bases). The V gene's germline CDR1 is SQVTM and CDR2 ANQGSEA. With 4 bases removed from V and 4 bases from J, the gap between germline ends came to 11 bases. CDR3 size: 12 residues. CDR3 sequence reads: CSVADTYYEQYF. DNA for the CDR3: TGCAGCGTTGCGGACACCTATTACGAGCAGTACTTC.

This clone appeared once. The chain has TRBV13 and TRBJ2-1; the D gene is possibly TRBD2 (6 bases). Germline-derived CDR1 and CDR2 are PRHDT and FYEKMQ (reference sequence). V dropped 3 bases and J dropped 2 bases, with 11 bases sitting between them. The CDR3 loop spans 15 amino acids. The CDR3 loop reads CASSLGLTTYNEQFF. CDR3 in DNA: TGTGCCAGCAGCTTGGGACTGACAACCTACAATGAGCAGTTCTTC.

The genes are TRBV12-5 and TRBJ2-2, with D perhaps TRBD1 (6 bases). The V end lost 11 bases, the J end lost 5 bases, and 12 bases lay between the germline ends. The CDR3 spans 12 residues. CDR1 is LGHNT, CDR2 FRNRAP, per germline. The CDR3 nucleotides are TGTGCTGGGGGCAGGGAAACCGGGGAGCTGTTTTTT. Translated: CAGGRETGELFF.

This chain connects TRBV7-9 to TRBJ1-2; possible D gene TRBD1, 5 bases. V lost 4 bases to trimming and J lost 4 bases, with 16 bases between them. CDR1 is SEHNR and CDR2 is FQNEAQ in the germline V gene (reference sequence). The CDR3 is made up of 15 amino acids. CDR3 coding DNA: TGTGCCAGCAGCTCCGACCCCCCGGGACTCTATGGCTACACCTTC. Translation: CASSSDPPGLYGYTF.

This chain joins TRBV15 and TRBJ1-2; D gene ambiguous. Germline-derived CDR1 and CDR2 are LNHNV and YYDKDF (reference sequence). The V end lost 2 bases, the J end lost 4 bases, and 17 bases lay between the germline ends. The length of the CDR3 is 16 residues. The CDR3, as DNA: TGTGCCACCAGCAGAAATACCCCGGACGGCTTCTATGGCTACACCTTC. This codes for CATSRNTPDGFYGYTF.

This clone occurred once. This chain links TRBV6-6 with TRBJ1-2; no reliable D call. CDR1 is MNHNY, CDR2 SVGAGI, per germline (reference sequence). The CDR3 extends over 13 amino acids. The ends were cut back, 2 bases at V and 4 bases at J, with 8 bases in the middle. CDR3 sequence reads: CASSYEGLYGYTF. DNA of the CDR3: TGTGCCAGCAGTTACGAAGGCCTCTATGGCTACACCTTC.